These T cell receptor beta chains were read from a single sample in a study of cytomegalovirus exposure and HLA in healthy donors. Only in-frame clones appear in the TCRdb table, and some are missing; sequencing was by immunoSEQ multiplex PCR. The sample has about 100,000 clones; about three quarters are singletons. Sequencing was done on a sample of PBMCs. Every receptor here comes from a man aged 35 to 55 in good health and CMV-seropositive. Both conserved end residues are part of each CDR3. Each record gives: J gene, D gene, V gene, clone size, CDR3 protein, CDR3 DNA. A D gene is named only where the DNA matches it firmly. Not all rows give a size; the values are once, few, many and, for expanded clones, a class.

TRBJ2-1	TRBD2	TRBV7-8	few	CASTDPLAAGGKVGYNEQFF	TGTGCCAGCACCGACCCTCTAGCGGCGGGAGGTAAGGTAGGATACAATGAGCAGTTCTTC
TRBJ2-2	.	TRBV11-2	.	CASSVAVDLGGGELFF	TGTGCCAGCAGCGTCGCCGTTGACCTGGGGGGCGGGGAGCTGTTTTTT
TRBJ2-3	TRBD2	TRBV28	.	CASSPSGLAGVDTQYF	TGTGCCAGCAGTCCGTCGGGACTAGCGGGAGTAGATACGCAGTATTTT
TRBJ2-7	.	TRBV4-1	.	CASSQGALTSYEQYF	TGCGCCAGCAGCCAAGGGGCCCTAACAAGCTACGAGCAGTACTTC
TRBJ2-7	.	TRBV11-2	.	CASSLRPLFRYEQYF	TGTGCCAGCAGCTTAAGACCACTATTCCGGTACGAGCAGTACTTC
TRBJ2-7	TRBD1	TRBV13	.	CASSLTGGSYEQYF	TGTGCCAGCAGCTTAACAGGGGGCTCCTACGAGCAGTACTTC
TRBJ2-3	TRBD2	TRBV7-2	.	CASSPVGLAGTDTQYF	TGTGCCAGCAGCCCGGTGGGACTAGCGGGCACAGATACGCAGTATTTT
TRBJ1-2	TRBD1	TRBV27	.	CASSLARGRIANYGYTF	TGTGCCAGCAGTTTAGCCAGGGGGCGCATAGCTAACTATGGCTACACCTTC
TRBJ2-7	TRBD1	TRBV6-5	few	CASSPDRGIGEQYF	TGTGCCAGCAGTCCCGACAGGGGAATTGGCGAGCAGTACTTC
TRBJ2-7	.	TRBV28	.	CASSTLRDSTYEQYF	TGTGCCAGCAGCACGCTGCGGGACAGTACCTACGAGCAGTACTTC
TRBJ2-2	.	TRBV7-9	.	CASSSEGGPDTGELFF	TGTGCCAGCAGCTCGGAGGGGGGGCCCGACACCGGGGAGCTGTTTTTT
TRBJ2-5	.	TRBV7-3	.	CASSPKGASGLLGGQETQYF	TGTGCCAGCAGCCCCAAAGGGGCTAGCGGCCTTTTAGGGGGGCAAGAGACCCAGTACTTC
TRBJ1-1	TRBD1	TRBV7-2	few	CASSARQGSNTEAFF	TGTGCCAGCAGCGCCAGACAGGGTTCGAACACTGAAGCTTTCTTT
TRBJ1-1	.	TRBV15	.	CATSRSRDTPLGAFF	TGTGCCACCAGCAGATCGAGGGACACTCCCCTGGGAGCTTTCTTT
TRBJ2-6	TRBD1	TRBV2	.	CASSKDRVGSGANVLTF	TGTGCCAGCAGTAAGGACAGGGTAGGATCTGGGGCCAACGTCCTGACTTTC
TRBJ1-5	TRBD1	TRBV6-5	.	CASKVTGGSNQPQHF	TGTGCCAGCAAAGTAACAGGGGGGAGCAATCAGCCCCAGCATTTT
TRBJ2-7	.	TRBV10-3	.	CAPAPGVRDYEQYF	TGTGCCCCGGCTCCAGGGGTCCGGGACTACGAGCAGTACTTC
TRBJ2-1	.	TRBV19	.	CASGEAYLEQFF	TGTGCCAGTGGAGAAGCTTATCTTGAGCAGTTCTTC
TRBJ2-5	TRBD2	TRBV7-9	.	CASSHRTSGQETQYF	TGTGCCAGCAGCCACCGGACTAGCGGACAAGAGACCCAGTACTTC
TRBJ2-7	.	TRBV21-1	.	CASSKGPGTSGSGRPYF	TGTGCCAGCAGCAAAGGCCCTGGGACTAGCGGGAGCGGCAGGCCGTACTTC
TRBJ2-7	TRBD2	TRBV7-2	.	CASSFSRSGGYSYEQYF	TGTGCCAGCAGCTTCAGCCGTAGCGGGGGGTACTCCTACGAGCAGTACTTC
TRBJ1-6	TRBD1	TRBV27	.	CASSLRPGQGYSPLHF	TGTGCCAGCAGTCTTAGACCGGGACAGGGGTATTCACCCCTCCACTTT
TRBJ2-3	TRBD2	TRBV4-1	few	CASSLSSGGAEDTQYF	TGCGCCAGCAGCCTGTCTAGCGGGGGGGCGGAAGATACGCAGTATTTT
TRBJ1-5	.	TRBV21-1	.	CASSKRGHPGSSNQPQHF	TGTGCCAGCAGCAAACGGGGACACCCAGGGAGTAGCAATCAGCCCCAGCATTTT
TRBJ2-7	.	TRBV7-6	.	CASSLVGAREQYF	TGTGCCAGCAGCTTAGTGGGAGCTCGCGAGCAGTACTTC
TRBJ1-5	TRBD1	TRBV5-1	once	CASSLVGGDRNQPQHF	TGCGCCAGCAGCTTGGTAGGGGGCGATCGCAATCAGCCCCAGCATTTT
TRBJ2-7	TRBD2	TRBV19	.	CATWGGNEQYF	TGTGCCACTTGGGGGGGGAACGAGCAGTACTTC
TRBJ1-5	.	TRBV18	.	CASALQGADQPQHF	TGTGCCAGCGCCCTACAGGGAGCCGATCAGCCCCAGCATTTT